The T cell receptor (beta chain) under discussion was sequenced for a study of T-cell reconstitution after alpha-beta-depleted transplantation in children. Looked up from germline, CDR1 is LGHNA and CDR2 is YSLEER. Deletions cut 0 bases from V and 5 bases from J, with 13 bases between. CDR3 length: 16 amino acids. Unique molecular identifiers were incorporated when the TCRbeta library was constructed. Each CDR3 protein gets one entry after TCRdb re-called the PCR reads with MiXCR. Here the sample spans 200,000 to 250,000 distinct CDR3 sequences, around 12% being singletons. The sample in question was PBMCs from the stem cell graft donor, obtained from the stem cell graft. The chain joins TRBV4-3 to TRBJ1-4; the D gene is possibly TRBD1 (5 bases). This receptor was obtained from a human donor who donated a stem cell graft to a child with acute lymphoblastic leukemia. For the CDR3, the DNA is TGCGCCAGCAGCCAAGATAAGGGACGGTTGAATGAAAAACTGTTTTTT. Its translation is CASSQDKGRLNEKLFF.